The rows below give T cell receptor beta chains drawn from one sample of a study of OX40 agonist ivuxolimab in advanced cancers. Only in-frame clones appear in the TCRdb table, and some are missing; sequencing was by immunoSEQ multiplex PCR. This repertoire shows 60,000 to 80,000 clones, roughly 90% found once; its top ten account for less than 0.55%. The starting material was CD4+ or CD8+ T cells sorted from blood, obtained in a trial of the OX40 agonist ivuxolimab. These receptors originate from an adult with an advanced solid tumor such as melanoma, head and neck, liver or kidney cancer. Both conserved end residues are part of each CDR3. The D gene is left open where the match is weak.

J gene | CDR3 length | V gene | D gene | CDR3 protein
TRBJ2-1 | 14 | TRBV27 | . | CASSPEGSSNEQFF
TRBJ2-6 | 19 | TRBV4-1 | . | CASSPGPPGGPSGANVLTF
TRBJ2-1 | 16 | TRBV15 | TRBD1 | CATSRAGTGGYNEQFF
TRBJ2-3 | 16 | TRBV5-4 | TRBD2 | CASSLMAGGNTDTQYF
TRBJ1-2 | 14 | TRBV15 | . | CATSRADSFYGYTF
TRBJ2-7 | 15 | TRBV7-7 | . | CASSVLGGESYEQYF
TRBJ2-6 | 15 | TRBV6-5 | TRBD1 | CASRPQGAGANVLTF
TRBJ1-5 | 13 | TRBV5-1 | . | CASSFGSGQPQHF
TRBJ1-1 | 15 | TRBV27 | . | CASSLYLEGNTEAFF
TRBJ1-5 | 16 | TRBV6-5 | . | CASSSNRAVGNQPQHF
TRBJ2-1 | 15 | TRBV18 | TRBD2 | CASSPLAGALNEQFF
TRBJ2-2 | 12 | TRBV11-2 | . | CASSLITGELFF
TRBJ2-7 | 19 | TRBV5-1 | TRBD2 | CASSPSPLTSGIRAYEQYF
TRBJ2-7 | 11 | TRBV2 | . | CASSETYGQYF
TRBJ2-5 | 16 | TRBV6-6 | . | CASSDREKRILETQYF
TRBJ1-1 | 12 | TRBV10-2 | . | CASTQMNTEAFF
TRBJ2-3 | 13 | TRBV28 | . | CASSRSGADTQYF
TRBJ1-2 | 14 | TRBV7-2 | . | CASSLEWDNYGYTF
TRBJ2-7 | 16 | TRBV19 | TRBD1 | CASSSGTGVKNIPSYF
TRBJ2-5 | 14 | TRBV10-2 | . | CASSESLLGETQYF
TRBJ2-2 | 15 | TRBV30 | . | CAWSVGLVDTGELFF
TRBJ1-2 | 12 | TRBV10-3 | TRBD1 | CAISAQGLGYTF
TRBJ2-3 | 15 | TRBV19 | TRBD1 | CASSIRGQVTDTQYF
TRBJ2-1 | 15 | TRBV5-1 | TRBD1 | CASSTDRGSYNEQFF
TRBJ2-7 | 14 | TRBV6-5 | . | CASTTLDSRYGQYF
TRBJ1-2 | 17 | TRBV7-2 | TRBD1 | CASSLAFGWPRGYGYTF
TRBJ1-2 | 13 | TRBV7-9 | . | CASSLDTDYGYTF
TRBJ2-7 | 15 | TRBV30 | . | CAWSVKATSSYEQYF
TRBJ2-7 | 17 | TRBV15 | TRBD2 | CATSRGLVGTSVYEQYF